Described below is a single TCR beta chain sequence and its context. This sample is drawn from a study of blood T cell repertoires in COVID-19. Looking at the study overall: In each case, the material was cDNA or gDNA derived from T cells, B-cell-depleted T cells, or PBMCs.

Profiled with immunoSEQ multiplex PCR; TCRdb holds only in-frame clones, not every one. The profile shows 150,000 to 200,000 clones, 70% to 90% of them singletons. This CDR3 has 17 amino acids. Germline V gives CDR1 SGHDT, CDR2 YYEEEE. The trim removed 3 bases at V and 8 bases at J, leaving 12 bases unmatched. The J gene is TRBJ1-4, the V gene TRBV5-6, with 11 bases matching TRBD1. This receptor was taken from a man in his forties with active or convalescent COVID-19. Sequencing input: peripheral blood. CDR3 sequence: CASSSTGTGGVQEKLFF. CDR3 DNA sequence: TGTGCCAGCAGCTCTACCGGGACAGGGGGTGTACAGGAAAAACTGTTTTTT.